A single sample gave rise to the 26 T cell receptor beta chains below, sequenced in a study of T cell repertoires in cytomegalovirus infection. No antigen has been identified for these receptors. Each CDR3 protein is one row after TCRdb ran MiXCR on the reads. Of fewer than 950,000 distinct CDR3 sequences listed, over 25% were seen once; the top ten hold about an eighth. The sample was cultured CD8+ T cells from PBMCs, taken from culture after CMV antigen stimulation. The receptor source for this set is a human donor in good health (CMV status not recorded). Some clones in this sample may be carry-over from other donors' samples.

This clonotype was counted many times. The chain joins TRBV7-8 to TRBJ1-2; possibly TRBD1 for D (5 bases). CDR1 SGHVS and CDR2 FQNEAQ come from the germline V gene. V was pared by 5 bases and J by 5 bases, with 21 bases between. This CDR3 has 16 amino acids. Here the CDR3 reads CASSQGRVSKEYGYTF. CDR3 sequence (DNA): TGTGCCAGCAGCCAGGGTCGGGTCAGCAAAGAGTATGGCTACACCTTC.

V is TRBV7-8 and J is TRBJ1-5; D uncertain. The CDR3 consists of 14 residues. V was shortened by 2 bases and J by 4 bases, with 9 bases between the two germline ends. Per germline, CDR1 SGHVS and CDR2 FQNEAQ. Written as DNA, the CDR3 is TGTGCCAGCAGCTTATTGGTGGGTAATCAGCCCCAGCATTTT. Protein: CASSLLVGNQPQHF.

Concerning this clonotype itself: A much more abundant neighbour one base away suggests this may be a read error. The chain recombines TRBV7-3 with TRBJ1-1, with a weak D call TRBD1 (6 bases). CDR3 length: 18 residues. Germline loops: CDR1 SGHTA, CDR2 FQGTGA. The CDR3 sequence: CASNLTSYYNRENTEAFF. The CDR3 bases are TGTGCCAGCAACTTAACCTCATATTATAACAGGGAGAACACTGAAGCTTTCTTT.

The rearrangement links TRBV4-1 to TRBJ1-1; no clear D gene. V gave up 0 bases and J gave up 5 bases, with 10 bases separating them. Germline V gene lookup returns CDR1 MGHRA and CDR2 YSYEKL. The CDR3 runs 14 residues. CDR3 in DNA: TGCGCCAGCAGCCAAGATAAGGGTAGAACTGAAGCTTTCTTT. It specifies CASSQDKGRTEAFF.

This clonotype was counted between two and nine times. This chain links TRBV12-3 or TRBV12-4 with TRBJ1-1, with D unclear. The CDR3 contains 11 residues. Trimming cost V 5 bases and J 11 bases, with 12 bases left between them. CDR3 region: CASSQAMRAFF. The CDR3 nucleotides are TGTGCCAGCAGTCAAGCCATGCGGGCTTTCTTT.

CDR3 amino acids: CASSQDQWTTNEKLFF. CDR3 DNA: TGCGCCAGCAGCCAAGACCAGTGGACAACTAATGAAAAACTGTTTTTT. The chain joins TRBV4-3 to TRBJ1-4; no reliable D call. The CDR3 runs to 16 residues. Germline V gene sequence: CDR1 LGHNA, CDR2 YSLEER. V lost 0 bases and J lost 0, with 8 bases in between.

The chain employs TRBV7-8 and TRBJ1-1, with no clear D. The V end lost 6 bases, the J end lost 4 bases, and 15 bases lay between the germline ends. This CDR3 spans 14 amino acids. Germline-derived CDR1 and CDR2 are SGHVS and FQNEAQ. In nucleotides, the CDR3 is TGTGCCAGCAGTTTCAAGACGGGAGGCACTGAAGCTTTCTTT. Residues: CASSFKTGGTEAFF. The complete variable domain, with remaining parts taken from reference TRBV7-8 and TRBJ1-1, reads GAGVSQSPRYKVAKRGQDVALRCDPISGHVSLFWYQQALGQGPEFLTYFQNEAQLDKSGLPSDRFFAERPEGSVSTLKIQRTQQEDSAVYLCASSFKTGGTEAFFGQGTRLTVV.

The rearrangement links TRBV6-1 to TRBJ1-1; a weak D match, TRBD1 (6 bases). Germline values: CDR1 MNHNS, CDR2 SASEGT. V was pared by 8 bases and J by 0 bases, with 22 bases between. The CDR3 sequence is 17 residues long. The CDR3 DNA follows: TGTGCCAGCCCAAAACGCGGGGGGCAACCTATGAACACTGAAGCTTTCTTT. Encoded protein: CASPKRGGQPMNTEAFF.

This chain joins TRBV15 and TRBJ1-5; D may be TRBD1 (6 bases). V lost 5 bases to trimming and J lost 0 bases, with 20 bases between them. The CDR3 spans 18 residues. Germline lookup yields CDR1 LNHNV and CDR2 YYDKDF (reference sequence). The CDR3 DNA is TGTGCCACCAGCCGACCCCCCGGACAGACTTATAGCAATCAGCCCCAGCATTTT. Encoded protein: CATSRPPGQTYSNQPQHF.

The chain employs TRBV29-1 and TRBJ2-3; weak D call: TRBD1 (5 bases). The ends were cut back, 5 bases at V and 2 bases at J, with 11 bases in the middle. The germline gives CDR1 SQVTM, CDR2 ANQGSEA. The CDR3 has 13 residues. CDR3 nucleotides: TGCAGCGTTACCCCGACAGACACAGATACGCAGTATTTT. It is translated as CSVTPTDTDTQYF.

In this sample, this clonotype turned up a few times. V and J are TRBV28 and TRBJ2-3; 8 bases agree with TRBD2. Per germline, CDR1 MDHEN and CDR2 SYDVKM. The CDR3 runs to 14 residues. V shed 5 bases and J 6 bases; nucleotides not matched to a gene: 7. CDR3 DNA sequence: TGTGCCAGCAGTGGACTAGCCGCGGGGGATACGCAGTATTTT. Its translation: CASSGLAAGDTQYF.

The chain joins TRBV12-5 to TRBJ2-7, with D perhaps TRBD1 (5 bases). V dropped 6 bases and J dropped 2 bases, with 11 bases sitting between them. Germline loops: CDR1 LGHNT, CDR2 FRNRAP. CDR3 length: 13 residues. As DNA, the CDR3 is TGTGCTAGTGGCTCAGGGATCCCCTACGAGCAGTACTTC. This encodes CASGSGIPYEQYF.

In this sample, this clonotype turned up a few times. The chain uses TRBV20-1 and TRBJ2-3, with 14 positions matching TRBD2. The junction had 11 bases not matched to a gene; V was cut back by 8 bases and J by 1 base. This CDR3 has 17 amino acids. Germline V gene data show CDR1 as DFQATT and CDR2 as SNEGSKA (reference sequence). This chain's CDR3 is CSHEETSGGAGTDTQYF. CDR3 coding DNA: TGCAGTCACGAGGAGACTAGCGGGGGGGCGGGCACAGATACGCAGTATTTT.

This clonotype was detected a few times. The V call is TRBV7-9, the J call TRBJ1-2; 10 nucleotides align to TRBD1. Trimming cost V 3 bases and J 8 bases; bases outside gene matches: 9. Germline V gene lookup returns CDR1 SEHNR and CDR2 FQNEAQ (reference sequence). This CDR3 spans 15 amino acids. CDR3 in DNA: TGTGCCAGCAGCTTGGGTGGGACAGGGGTGTCCGGCTACACCTTC. This translates into CASSLGGTGVSGYTF.

This rearrangement joins TRBV6-1 to TRBJ2-3, with D maybe TRBD1 (6 bases). The CDR3 has 13 amino acids. V was trimmed by 9 bases and J by 4 bases, leaving 14 bases between them. Germline CDR1 and CDR2: MNHNS and SASEGT. The CDR3 region has the DNA TGTGCCAGAAGGACAGACGGGGCAGATACGCAGTATTTT. This encodes CARRTDGADTQYF.

There are a few counts of this clonotype. The chain joins TRBV2 to TRBJ2-7; the match to TRBD1 covers 8 bases. J gave up 0 bases and V 6 bases, and 10 bases lay outside the gene matches. The CDR3 has 16 amino acids. Germline lookup yields CDR1 SNHLY and CDR2 FYNNEI. The CDR3 spells CASSGWGQANSYEQYF. The CDR3 DNA is TGTGCCAGCAGCGGGTGGGGACAGGCAAACTCCTACGAGCAGTACTTC.

The V and J genes are TRBV9 and TRBJ2-1; D tentatively reads TRBD1 or TRBD2 (5 bases each). The length of the CDR3 is 16 residues. The V and J ends lost 0 bases and 3 bases respectively, with 13 bases between them. Germline-derived CDR1 and CDR2 are SGDLS and YYNGEE. CDR3 sequence reads: CASSVGGSPLYNEQFF. The CDR3 nucleotides read TGTGCCAGCAGCGTAGGGGGGTCTCCCCTCTACAATGAGCAGTTCTTC.

This chain links TRBV7-2 with TRBJ2-2; unclear D gene. Trimming pared 4 bases from V and 3 bases from J, leaving 15 bases between. Germline CDR1 is SGHTA and CDR2 is FQGNSA. The CDR3 spans 16 residues. CDR3: CASSSIPEFYTGELFF. DNA of the CDR3: TGTGCCAGCAGCTCGATCCCCGAGTTCTACACCGGGGAGCTGTTTTTT. The full variable domain, rest sourced from reference TRBV7-2 and TRBJ2-2, is GAGVSQSPSNKVTEKGKDVELRCDPISGHTALYWYRQSLGQGLEFLIYFQGNSAPDKSGLPSDRFSAERTGGSVSTLTIQRTQQEDSAVYLCASSSIPEFYTGELFFGEGSRLTVL.

The chain links TRBV2 to TRBJ2-2; possibly TRBD2 for D (7 bases). With 10 bases removed from V and 3 bases from J, the gap between germline ends came to 18 bases. This CDR3 spans 15 amino acids. Germline CDR1 is SNHLY and CDR2 is FYNNEI. The DNA for the CDR3 is TGTGCCACCCGAAGGGGGGGGCAGCACACCGGGGAGCTGTTTTTT. It is translated as CATRRGGQHTGELFF.

This clonotype appeared a few times. The chain carries TRBV6-5 and TRBJ2-1; 11 nucleotides agree with TRBD2. The CDR3 contains 15 residues. Germline V CDR1 and CDR2: MNHEY, SVGAGI. Trimming at V came to 4 bases and at J to 8 bases, leaving 7 bases not matched to a gene. The CDR3 nucleotides are TGTGCCAGCAGTTCTCTACTAGCGGGGGTCGATGAGCAGTTCTTC. Translation: CASSSLLAGVDEQFF.

This clonotype was counted many times. The V gene is TRBV7-2, the J gene TRBJ2-3, with a tentative D call TRBD2 (5 bases). Looked up from germline, CDR1 is SGHTA and CDR2 is FQGNSA. Trimming took off 5 bases at V and 11 bases at J, with 14 bases between the two ends. The CDR3 covers 12 residues. CDR3 residues: CASSPHPREQYF. Here the CDR3 DNA reads TGTGCCAGCAGCCCCCACCCTCGGGAGCAGTATTTT.

This clonotype was counted a few times. J is TRBJ2-1 and V is TRBV28; 11 bases map to TRBD2. This CDR3 is 16 amino acids long. Trimming cost V 5 bases and J 8 bases; bases outside gene matches: 11. The V gene's germline CDR1 is MDHEN and CDR2 SYDVKM. The CDR3 region is CASSPWGVSGGDEQFF. In DNA, the CDR3 is TGTGCCAGCAGTCCTTGGGGGGTTAGCGGGGGGGATGAGCAGTTCTTC.

This clonotype was found many times. This chain uses TRBV7-2 with TRBJ1-1; no definite D call. CDR1 SGHTA and CDR2 FQGNSA come from the germline V gene. There are 12 residues in the CDR3. Between the trimmed V and J ends, which lost 6 bases and 1 base, there was a span of 6 bases. The DNA for the CDR3 is TGTGCCAGCAGAATCCAGAACACTGAAGCTTTCTTT. This translates into CASRIQNTEAFF.

This clonotype was seen at least ten times. This chain links TRBV7-8 with TRBJ2-1; 9 nucleotides agree with TRBD2. Germline values: CDR1 SGHVS, CDR2 FQNEAQ. V dropped 1 base and J dropped 6; count of bases not matched to a gene: 7. The CDR3 has 16 residues. CDR3 DNA sequence: TGTGCCAGCAGCTTAGAAGGCGGGGGGGCCGTCAATGAGCAGTTCTTC. Its translation: CASSLEGGGAVNEQFF.

The chain combines TRBV20-1 with TRBJ2-3; D is unclear. Germline assignment: CDR1 DFQATT and CDR2 SNEGSKA (reference sequence). CDR3 size: 15 residues. Trimming cost V 2 bases and J 6 bases, with 18 bases left between them. In DNA form, the CDR3 reads TGCAGTGCTAGATGGGGTCCCCGATTAGGGGATACGCAGTATTTT. Translating gives CSARWGPRLGDTQYF.

This clonotype has more than one count but fewer than ten. V gene TRBV14 combines with J gene TRBJ2-7, with D possibly matching TRBD2 (5 bases). Germline V gene sequence: CDR1 SGHDN, CDR2 FVKESK. The CDR3 extends over 13 amino acids. Trimming removed 0 bases at V and 5 bases at J, with 8 bases between. Here the CDR3 reads CASSQDRRNEQYF. The CDR3, as DNA: TGTGCCAGCAGCCAAGATAGGAGGAACGAGCAGTACTTC.